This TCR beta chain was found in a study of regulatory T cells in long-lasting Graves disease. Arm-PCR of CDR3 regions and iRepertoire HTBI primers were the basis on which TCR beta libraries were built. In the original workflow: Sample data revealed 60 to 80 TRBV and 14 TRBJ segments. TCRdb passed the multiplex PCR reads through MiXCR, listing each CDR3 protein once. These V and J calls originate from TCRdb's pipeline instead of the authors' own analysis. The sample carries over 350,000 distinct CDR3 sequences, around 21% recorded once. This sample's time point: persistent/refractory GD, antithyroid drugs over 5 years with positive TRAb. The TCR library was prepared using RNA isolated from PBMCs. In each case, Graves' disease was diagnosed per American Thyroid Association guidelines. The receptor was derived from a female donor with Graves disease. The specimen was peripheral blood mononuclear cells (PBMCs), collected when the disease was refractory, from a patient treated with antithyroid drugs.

The CDR3 sequence: CASSYVLAGGLKSYNEQFF. CDR3 DNA: TGTGCCAGCAGTTACGTCTTAGCGGGAGGCTTAAAATCCTACAATGAGCAGTTCTTC. The chain combines TRBV6-5 with TRBJ2-1; 10 positions match TRBD2. The V gene's germline CDR1 is MNHEY and CDR2 SVGAGI. This CDR3 contains 19 residues. Trimming took 2 bases from V and 1 from J; bases not matched to a gene: 11.